This entry lists 8 T cell receptor beta chains sequenced from one sample in a study of yellow fever vaccine responses in identical twins. Using its own MiXCR run on the RT-PCR reads, TCRdb lists one record per CDR3 protein. Of 30,000 to 40,000 distinct CDR3 sequences in the sample, less than 70% were seen once. Here the sequenced sample was T cells from blood (PBMCs), unsorted or a sorted subset (not recorded which), taken before or after yellow fever vaccination (not recorded which). These receptors were taken from a woman aged 18-30 years who received the yellow fever vaccine.

The chain recombines TRBV18 with TRBJ1-1; D not resolved. The CDR3 is 13 amino acids. Trimming shortened V by 3 bases and J by 3 bases, and 8 bases separated the two germline ends. CDR1 and CDR2 (germline): KGHSH, LQKENI. Written as DNA, the CDR3 is TGTGCCAGCTCACCCCGGGAGCACACTGAAGCTTTCTTT. This encodes CASSPREHTEAFF.

V gene TRBV6-1 combines with J gene TRBJ1-1; 10 nucleotides match TRBD1. This CDR3 is built from 18 residues. The germline gives CDR1 MNHNS, CDR2 SASEGT. Trimming cost V 5 bases and J 2 bases; bases outside gene matches: 14. The CDR3 loop reads CASSNLFRDRGSNTEAFF. The DNA for the CDR3 is TGTGCCAGCAGTAATCTCTTCCGGGACAGGGGAAGTAACACTGAAGCTTTCTTT.

This clonotype is a singleton in its sample. The V call is TRBV27, the J call TRBJ1-5, with D perhaps TRBD1 (6 bases). Germline CDR1 and CDR2: MNHEY and SMNVEV (reference sequence). The V end was cut by 5 bases, the J end by 7 bases, with 15 bases between. The CDR3 consists of 14 residues. Written as DNA, the CDR3 is TGTGCCAGCAGTCAACAGGGTAGTTGGCAGCCCCAGCATTTT. Translation gives CASSQQGSWQPQHF.

This clonotype was found a few times. V and J are TRBV5-4 and TRBJ2-1; 8 positions agree with TRBD1. Germline CDR1 is SGHNT and CDR2 is YYREEE (reference sequence). The CDR3 consists of 12 residues. J was trimmed by 9 bases and V by 6 bases; bases with no gene match: 5. The CDR3 spells CASIQGDGEQFF. DNA of the CDR3: TGTGCCAGCATACAGGGGGATGGTGAGCAGTTCTTC.

This chain joins TRBV13 and TRBJ2-7; D tentatively fits TRBD1 or TRBD2 (5 bases each). The CDR3 covers 15 residues. V dropped 8 bases and J dropped 5 bases, with 22 bases sitting between them. Germline V lookup: CDR1 PRHDT, CDR2 FYEKMQ (reference sequence). The CDR3 bases are TGTGCCAGCCACCAGGGTCAAGTAAGGGGACACGAGCAGTACTTC. This gives the protein CASHQGQVRGHEQYF.

The chain recombines TRBV5-8 with TRBJ2-1, with no clear D. The V gene lost 7 bases and the J gene lost 4 bases, with 18 bases spanning the gap. The germline CDR1 and CDR2 sequences are SGHTS and YDEGEE. CDR3 length: 15 amino acids. Here the CDR3 reads CASDSGVSAYNEQFF. The CDR3, as DNA: TGTGCCAGCGACTCGGGTGTGTCGGCTTACAATGAGCAGTTCTTC.

For the CDR3, the DNA is TGTGCCAGCAGTTGGGAGGGCGCTTCCTACGAGCAGTACTTC. It yields the protein CASSWEGASYEQYF. The V call is TRBV28, the J call TRBJ2-7; 7 nucleotides match TRBD2. CDR1 MDHEN and CDR2 SYDVKM come from the germline V gene. V gave up 4 bases and J gave up 1 base; unmatched junction bases: 4. CDR3 length: 14 residues.

A few counts support this clonotype. V gene TRBV23-1 combines with J gene TRBJ1-2; TRBD1 agrees at 7 bases. TRBV23-1 is an ORF, with its function uncertain. V was pared by 4 bases and J by 4 bases, with 12 bases of the junction left unmatched. The CDR3 is 16 amino acids. The CDR3 DNA reads as TGCGCCAGCAGTCCCCCGGATAGAGGGGGCGGCTATGGCTACACCTTC. This sequence encodes CASSPPDRGGGYGYTF.